The sequence of this T cell receptor (beta chain) was determined in a study of coeliac disease (dated by TCRdb to 2021 to 2024). About the investigation overall: Coeliac patients were classed as newly diagnosed active disease, refractory coeliac disease type I, or disease controlled by a gluten-free diet. Next-generation sequencing of rearranged TRB and TRG CDR3 regions was used on small intestinal lymphocyte fractions taken from coeliac and non-coeliac patients. The aim was to characterise TR repertoires of small intestinal T cells in active, refractory type I and gluten-free-diet-treated coeliac disease. A total of 30 or so patients were included in the full study, of whom around 22 had serologically confirmed coeliac disease and 8 were controls with non-small intestinal disorders. TRB sequencing was successfully performed on samples from some 27 subjects, among which about two dozen paired bulk unsorted intraepithelial and lamina propria cell samples were included. Paper-wide results and their limitations: The approach was considered by the authors to be unsuitable for unbiased detection of gliadin-specific T cells, as gliadin-specific T cells are scarce and rarely shared between patients. Cross-contamination between compartments was possible, because separating intraepithelial cells from lamina propria cells did not produce high-purity fractions. Compared with controls, active coeliac intraepithelial and lamina propria samples had TRB and TRG repertoires of lower clonality, which suggests that diverse T cells were recruited. TRB repertoires were mostly private, with most amino acid sequences found in only one sample, and V-gene usage showed no significant difference between disease groups.

Cells were frozen in liquid nitrogen in DMSO/FBS as aliquots of hundreds of thousands of cells, with a single aliquot from each fraction going to sequencing. Every one of the 30 study patients had an endoscopy and a small intestinal biopsy. To release intraepithelial cells, biopsies were stirred at 37 degrees Celsius for one hour in RPMI containing EGTA, MgCl2 and 1% FBS. The Qiagen DNeasy blood extraction kit was used to extract genomic DNA from the frozen unsorted cell fractions. Details on this clone: This clone's antigen is unknown. It has no much larger one-base neighbor in the sample; base qualities were not kept.

The library came from the immunoSEQ multiplex PCR assay. The TR loci were subjected to amplification by multiplexed PCR, for which V gene segments served as targets of the forward primers and J gene segments as targets of the reverse primers. Amplified CDR3 regions were sequenced on the Illumina HiSeq System. Per the authors' processing: A nearest-neighbour algorithm merged closely related reads to remove PCR and sequencing errors and collapse data into unique sequences. Repertoires were summarised in terms of clonality and T cell density, with T cell density defined as TR molecules per amount of genomic DNA input. CDR3 amino acid sequences present in at least 80% of unsorted samples were defined as public TRs, and these public TRs were then tested for differential abundance between coeliac and control samples. Differences in clonality and density between disease groups were tested by Kruskal-Wallis tests, followed by Dunn post-tests. This immuneACCESS table, as held by TCRdb, lists in-frame sequences with V and J called but not all clones. Of the missing ones, under half trace to an unresolved V gene in checked studies; the others have no known cause. The D gene and trimming were derived from the DNA, and the V and J assignments and clone size from that table. In this sample the table shows some 4,000 clones, around 67% of which occur a single time. In total, the top ten clones hold over 8% of the sample.

The receptor's source is a man between 65 and 80 years old with active celiac disease. Material for sequencing was intraepithelial lymphocytes from the gut. In light of the paper, this sample's cell subset or site label describes: intraepithelial cell (IEC) fraction of small intestinal biopsy.

Here is the DNA: TGTGCCAGCAGTTGGGCAGGGTCTCATGTGAATGAGCAGTTCTTC. Its protein reads: CASSWAGSHVNEQFF. The chain is assembled from TRBV27 and TRBJ2-1; the D gene is perhaps TRBD1, from 5 matching bases. Taken from the germline V gene (reference sequence), the CDR1 and CDR2 loops are MNHEY and SMNVEV. The CDR3, cysteine through phenylalanine, is 15 amino acids long. Just the 45-base CDR3 DNA is kept, in frame starting at base 1. A distance of 17 bases separates the germline ends of V and J, which lose 4 bases and 7 bases respectively.